This T cell receptor (beta chain) is drawn from a study of blood T cell repertoires in COVID-19. Study-level information: PBMCs, B-cell-depleted T cells, or T cells provided the cDNA or gDNA that made up the material.

The participants were between roughly 18 and 89 years old and came from some 25 US areas. Participants' own reports of clinical history determined their cohort assignment. CDR3 length equals 15 residues. The germline V and J ends were trimmed by 6 bases and 3 bases, with 14 bases remaining between them. CDR1 is MNHEY and CDR2 is SMNVEV in the germline V gene (reference sequence). Under the authors' procedure: Reference gene primer amplification gave nucleated cell count estimates. Measured with immunoSEQ multiplex PCR; TCRdb has only the in-frame clones, and not every one. For V, J and clone size, that table is used; D and trimming come from the DNA. The sample records roughly 380,000 clones, about 88% being singletons.

The V call is TRBV27, the J call TRBJ1-4; D is perhaps TRBD1 (6 bases). This TCR was recovered from a woman in her twenties or thirties who had recovered from COVID-19. Sequenced material: PBMCs or T cells enriched from blood (not recorded which). CDR3 loop: CASSSYRVANEKLFF. The CDR3 DNA reads as TGTGCCAGCAGCTCTTACAGGGTGGCTAATGAAAAACTGTTTTTT. The variable domain in full, with the rest retrieved from reference TRBV27 and TRBJ1-4, is EAQVTQNPRYLITVTGKKLTVTCSQNMNHEYMSWYRQDPGLGLRQIYYSMNVEVTDKGDVPEGYKVSRKEKRNFPLILESPSPNQTSLYFCASSSYRVANEKLFFGSGTQLSVL.